These 24 T cell receptor beta chains were all obtained from the same sample, sequenced in a study of cytomegalovirus exposure and HLA in healthy donors. This table comes from immunoSEQ multiplex PCR, and its TCRdb copy is limited to in-frame clones, with some not included. The profile shows about 240,000 clones, approximately 86% of them singletons. Sequencing used PBMCs. The receptors here all came from a woman in her twenties or thirties in good health and CMV-seropositive.

The chain combines TRBV30 with TRBJ2-7, with 8 bases fitting TRBD1. Trimming cost V 7 bases and J 3 bases; bases outside gene matches: 11. There are 14 residues in the CDR3. CDR1 GTSNPN and CDR2 SVGIG come from the germline V gene (reference sequence). CDR3 coding DNA: TGTGCCTTGGCGGATGGGACAGGATACTACGAGCAGTACTTC. Translated, it gives CALADGTGYYEQYF.

V usage is TRBV4-2 and J usage is TRBJ1-2; D perhaps matches TRBD1 (6 bases). This CDR3 has 14 residues. CDR1 and CDR2 from the germline V gene are LGHNA and YNFKEQ. V shed 1 base and J shed 5 bases, with 11 bases lying between them. The CDR3 DNA is TGTGCCAGCAGCCAAGCCTCAGGGGCTTATGGCTACACCTTC. This encodes CASSQASGAYGYTF.

This clone was observed a single time. The chain employs TRBV4-1 and TRBJ2-2; the D gene is possibly TRBD1 (5 bases). Trimming took off 0 bases at V and 3 bases at J, with 14 bases between the two ends. The CDR3 loop spans 17 amino acids. Germline V gives CDR1 MGHRA, CDR2 YSYEKL. Here the CDR3 reads CASSQEGFRVDTGELFF. CDR3 nucleotide sequence: TGCGCCAGCAGCCAAGAGGGTTTCAGGGTTGACACCGGGGAGCTGTTTTTT.

The rearrangement uses TRBV9 and TRBJ2-1; TRBD1 aligns across 8 bases. The CDR3 sequence is 16 residues long. The ends lost 0 bases at V and 2 bases at J; junction bases unmatched: 4. The V gene's germline CDR1 is SGDLS and CDR2 YYNGEE. Written as DNA, the CDR3 is TGTGCCAGCAGCGTAGCCGGGACAGGAACCTACAATGAGCAGTTCTTC. Translating gives CASSVAGTGTYNEQFF.

The chain has TRBV10-3 and TRBJ2-3; D may be TRBD1 (6 bases). Trimming cost V 9 bases and J 2 bases, with 12 bases left between them. Germline V gives CDR1 ENHRY, CDR2 SYGVKD. The length of the CDR3 is 13 residues. The CDR3 region is CAIARGPTDTQYF. The CDR3, as DNA: TGTGCCATAGCCAGGGGTCCCACAGATACGCAGTATTTT.

The V and J genes are TRBV27 and TRBJ2-1; TRBD2 is a possible D gene (5 bases). Trimming left V 7 bases short and J 8 bases short, with 12 bases between. CDR3 length: 12 residues. The V gene's germline CDR1 is MNHEY and CDR2 SMNVEV (reference sequence). CDR3 sequence: CASMSREHEQFF. The CDR3 DNA sequence: TGTGCCAGCATGTCGAGGGAGCATGAGCAGTTCTTC.

This clone came up a few times. This chain uses TRBV10-3 with TRBJ2-2; 7 nucleotides match TRBD2. The germline V gene has CDR1 ENHRY and CDR2 SYGVKD. This CDR3 is built from 14 residues. Trimming at V came to 6 bases and at J to 5 bases, leaving 6 bases not matched to a gene. CDR3 protein: CAISERETTGELFF. The CDR3 DNA sequence: TGTGCCATCAGCGAGCGGGAAACTACCGGGGAGCTGTTTTTT.

The chain joins TRBV5-1 to TRBJ2-3; 12 bases map to TRBD2. The CDR3 sequence is 18 residues long. J lost 3 bases, V lost 1 base, and 9 bases had no gene match. Germline CDR1 and CDR2: SGHRS and YFSETQ. This CDR3 is CASSLRASGRAVTDTQYF. The CDR3 DNA is TGCGCCAGCAGCTTGAGGGCTAGCGGGAGGGCCGTGACAGATACGCAGTATTTT.

This clone has only a few counts. The chain uses TRBV9 and TRBJ1-2, with 8 bases matching TRBD1. This CDR3 is built from 14 residues. Germline CDR1 SGDLS, CDR2 YYNGEE. Trimming at V came to 7 bases and at J to 8 bases, leaving 13 bases not matched to a gene. CDR3 region: CASGDRTLLEGYTF. The CDR3 DNA sequence: TGTGCCAGCGGGGACAGGACGCTGTTGGAAGGCTACACCTTC.

V gene TRBV11-2 combines with J gene TRBJ1-2, with D perhaps matching TRBD1 (6 bases). The CDR3 length is 13 residues. With 3 bases removed from V and 3 bases from J, the gap between germline ends came to 8 bases. The germline CDR1 and CDR2 sequences are SGHAT and FQNNGV. The CDR3 bases are TGTGCCAGCAGCTTGGACAGAGACTATGGCTACACCTTC. Encoded protein: CASSLDRDYGYTF.

The rearrangement joins TRBV25-1 to TRBJ1-3, with D uncertain. Looked up from germline, CDR1 is MGHDK and CDR2 is SYGVNS. The CDR3 loop spans 14 amino acids. The V and J ends lost 3 bases and 1 base respectively, with 7 bases between them. The CDR3 region is CASSDSGSGNTIYF. The DNA for the CDR3 is TGTGCCAGCAGTGATTCCGGGTCTGGAAACACCATATATTTT.

In this sample, this clone turned up once. The genes are TRBV5-4 and TRBJ2-2, with unresolved D. This CDR3 is 12 amino acids long. Germline values: CDR1 SGHNT, CDR2 YYREEE (reference sequence). V was trimmed by 6 bases and J by 2 bases, leaving 5 bases between them. CDR3 sequence (DNA): TGTGCCAGCACCACTAACACCGGGGAGCTGTTTTTT. Its translation is CASTTNTGELFF.

This chain links TRBV13 with TRBJ2-5; tentatively, D is TRBD2 (6 bases). The CDR3 consists of 14 residues. The V and J ends lost 4 bases and 2 bases respectively, with 11 bases between them. Germline V lookup: CDR1 PRHDT, CDR2 FYEKMQ (reference sequence). The CDR3 nucleotides are TGTGCCAGCAGCTCATGGACTATGCAAGAGACCCAGTACTTC. The encoded protein is CASSSWTMQETQYF.

The V and J genes are TRBV18 and TRBJ1-2; 11 bases fit TRBD1. The CDR3 covers 15 residues. The V gene's germline CDR1 is KGHSH and CDR2 LQKENI. After removal of 5 bases from V and 1 base from J, the junction contained 3 bases not matched to a gene. This CDR3 is CASSADRGHNYGYTF. As DNA, the CDR3 is TGTGCCAGCTCAGCGGACAGGGGGCATAACTATGGCTACACCTTC.

The J gene is TRBJ1-1, the V gene TRBV11-3; no clear D gene. The length of the CDR3 is 13 residues. Germline V gene lookup returns CDR1 SGHNT and CDR2 YENEEA. Deletions cut 2 bases from V and 7 bases from J, with 11 bases between. As DNA, the CDR3 is TGTGCCAGCAGCTTAATTCCTCTTGTTGAAGCTTTCTTT. Residues: CASSLIPLVEAFF.

This clone was seen a single time. The rearrangement uses TRBV6-1 and TRBJ2-2, with unresolved D. The CDR3 length is 15 residues. V gave up 3 bases and J gave up 2 bases, with 10 bases separating them. The germline CDR1 and CDR2 sequences are MNHNS and SASEGT. The CDR3 is CASSDYSANTGELFF. The CDR3 nucleotides read TGTGCCAGCAGTGACTACAGTGCCAACACCGGGGAGCTGTTTTTT.

V is TRBV27 and J is TRBJ1-5, with D maybe TRBD1 (5 bases). The CDR3 totals 13 residues. V lost 6 bases, J lost 6 bases, and 12 bases lay in between. Germline CDR1 is MNHEY and CDR2 is SMNVEV (reference sequence). The DNA of the CDR3 is TGTGCCAGCAGCCCTTCAGGGATTCAGCCCCAGCATTTT. Its translation: CASSPSGIQPQHF.

A few counts support this clone. The chain uses TRBV15 and TRBJ2-1, with D possibly being TRBD2 (5 bases). Trimming stripped 0 bases from V and 7 bases from J, with 13 bases between. CDR1 is LNHNV and CDR2 is YYDKDF in the germline V gene (reference sequence). The length of the CDR3 is 15 residues. The CDR3 DNA reads TGTGCCACCAGCAGAGATCGAGGATCGGGGAATGAGCAGTTCTTC. Amino acids: CATSRDRGSGNEQFF.

This chain connects TRBV27 to TRBJ2-7; TRBD2 aligns across 8 bases. Trimming took 2 bases from V and 5 from J; bases not matched to a gene: 8. Looked up from germline, CDR1 is MNHEY and CDR2 is SMNVEV (reference sequence). The length of the CDR3 is 15 residues. The CDR3 bases are TGTGCCAGCAGTTTAGGAGCGGGAGCAACAAACGAGCAGTACTTC. Protein: CASSLGAGATNEQYF.

This chain uses TRBV29-1 with TRBJ2-1; the D is unclear. Trimming shortened V by 5 bases and J by 0 bases, and 11 bases separated the two germline ends. This CDR3 is built from 14 residues. CDR1 SQVTM and CDR2 ANQGSEA come from the germline V gene. In DNA form, the CDR3 reads TGCAGCGTTTTAGAACAGTTCTCCTACAATGAGCAGTTCTTC. Translating it yields CSVLEQFSYNEQFF.

This clone appeared a few times. This chain joins TRBV30 and TRBJ2-1; 8 bases are shared with TRBD2. The CDR3 spans 15 residues. J was trimmed by 4 bases and V by 0 bases; bases with no gene match: 5. CDR1 is GTSNPN and CDR2 is SVGIG in the germline V gene (reference sequence). CDR3 bases: TGTGCCTGGAGTGTAGGGACTAGGATATACAATGAGCAGTTCTTC. This translates into CAWSVGTRIYNEQFF.

The rearrangement uses TRBV29-1 and TRBJ2-7, with a tentative D call TRBD2 (6 bases). V was shortened by 4 bases and J by 10 bases, with 14 bases between the two germline ends. There are 11 residues in the CDR3. Per the germline V gene, CDR1 is SQVTM and CDR2 is ANQGSEA. The CDR3 sequence is CSVVREANQYF. The CDR3 region has the DNA TGCAGCGTTGTCAGGGAGGCTAATCAGTACTTC.

In DNA form, the CDR3 reads TGTGCCAGCAGCTTAAACAGGGTCGTCCAGCCCCAGCATTTT. This sequence encodes CASSLNRVVQPQHF. The chain has TRBV7-2 and TRBJ1-5; tentative D call: TRBD1 (6 bases). Germline V gene data show CDR1 as SGHTA and CDR2 as FQGNSA. The CDR3 covers 14 residues. V lost 2 bases to trimming and J lost 7 bases, with 12 bases between them.

The genes are TRBV6-5 and TRBJ2-7; TRBD2 aligns across 7 bases. From germline, CDR1 is MNHEY and CDR2 SVGAGI. The CDR3 spans 14 residues. Unmatched junction bases numbered 7, after V lost 6 bases and J lost 2 bases. CDR3 residues: CASSRRDYTYEQYF. Written as DNA, the CDR3 is TGTGCCAGCAGCCGCCGGGACTATACCTACGAGCAGTACTTC.